This TCR beta chain was retrieved from a study of low-dose radiotherapy and immunotherapy resistance in tumors. Study context: A dose of 1 Gy per fraction every two weeks went to Cohort 2, totaling 13 Gy over 26 weeks. Intravenous ipilimumab 1 mg/kg every six weeks was given with nivolumab 240 mg every two weeks.

This CDR3 region has 21 residues. CDR1 MGHRA and CDR2 YSYEKL come from the germline V gene. Stated time point: before trial treatment. Each patient who was eligible had an advanced solid tumor with no tumor-infiltrating lymphocytes. Alpha and beta chains were covered, as first-strand cDNA relied on TRAV- and TRBV-specific primers. The authors amplified TCRs for roughly 20 PCR cycles with a constant-region primer and a V-primer adapter. mRNA, once isolated, was amplified by in vitro transcription. TCRdb reprocessed the reads via MiXCR and lists one record per CDR3 protein. Among 64,000 or so distinct CDR3 sequences listed, 26% were seen once. On this clonotype itself: At one end the junction does not follow the germline gene, possibly because of a read error.

Sequences were derived from PBMCs, sampled before treatment. This sequence joins TRBV4-1 and TRBJ2-3; 7 nucleotides match TRBD2. The sequence derives from a male donor with rectosigmoid adenocarcinoma. In DNA, the CDR3 is TGTGCCAGCAGCCAAGATCGCGGTAGCGGGTTCCTGGTCCTAAGCACAGATACGCAGTATTTT. It codes for CASSQDRGSGFLVLSTDTQYF.